The 22 T cell receptor beta chains below were found in one sample sequenced in a study of beta chain features in type 1 diabetes. Investigators reverse transcribed all isolated RNA, so they sequenced expressed TCRB transcripts. Libraries were prepared by immunoSEQ multiplex PCR; TCRdb keeps only in-frame clonotypes and omits some of them. Altogether 350,000 to 450,000 clones are present, approximately 16% being singletons, with the ten largest covering roughly 0.019%. Sequenced material: naive CD4+ T cells from blood. These receptors came from a woman younger than 30 in good health.

This clone has more than one count but fewer than ten. The gene calls are TRBV5-4 and TRBJ2-3, with TRBD2 identical over 9 bases. The CDR3 runs to 15 residues. From germline, CDR1 is SGHNT and CDR2 YYREEE (reference sequence). V trimming: 0 bases; J trimming: 4 bases; junction bases outside the gene matches: 3. The CDR3 loop reads CASSLVAGVSDTQYF. CDR3 nucleotides: TGTGCCAGCAGCTTGGTAGCGGGAGTATCAGATACGCAGTATTTT.

This sequence joins TRBV4-1 and TRBJ2-5, with 7 bases lining up with TRBD2. From germline, CDR1 is MGHRA and CDR2 YSYEKL. The CDR3 runs 19 residues. Losses at the gene ends were 1 base for V and 5 bases for J; bases not matched to a gene: 19. The CDR3 protein is CASSQGWEGTGSAVETQYF. CDR3 nucleotide sequence: TGCGCCAGCAGCCAAGGTTGGGAGGGCACCGGGAGTGCGGTGGAGACCCAGTACTTC.

The chain couples TRBV18 to TRBJ2-1; TRBD2 is a possible D gene (6 bases). Between the trimmed V and J ends, which lost 3 bases and 6 bases, there was a span of 15 bases. The CDR3 consists of 15 residues. Germline assignment: CDR1 KGHSH and CDR2 LQKENI. The CDR3 reads CASSPRREVPNEQFF. CDR3 sequence (DNA): TGTGCCAGCTCACCTCGGAGGGAGGTACCCAATGAGCAGTTCTTC.

This clone was counted a few times. V and J are TRBV9 and TRBJ1-1, with a weak D call TRBD1 (6 bases). Deletions cut 0 bases from V and 4 bases from J, with 16 bases between. The germline gives CDR1 SGDLS, CDR2 YYNGEE. This CDR3 contains 16 residues. The DNA of the CDR3 is TGTGCCAGCAGCGTAGGACATCCGGACAGAGTCACTGAAGCTTTCTTT. Protein: CASSVGHPDRVTEAFF. Together with reference TRBV9 and TRBJ1-1, the CDR3 gives the full variable domain: DSGVTQTPKHLITATGQRVTLRCSPRSGDLSVYWYQQSLDQGLQFLIQYYNGEERAKGNILERFSAQQFPDLHSELNLSSLELGDSALYFCASSVGHPDRVTEAFFGQGTRLTVV.

V usage is TRBV9 and J usage is TRBJ2-1, with TRBD2 identical over 9 bases. Trimming took 2 bases from V and 9 from J; bases not matched to a gene: 9. Germline CDR1 reads SGDLS; CDR2 reads YYNGEE. The CDR3 contains 15 residues. CDR3 region: CASSVASGILGEQFF. The CDR3 bases are TGTGCCAGCAGCGTGGCTAGCGGGATTCTCGGTGAGCAGTTCTTC.

A few counts support this clone. The chain is built from TRBV19 and TRBJ1-5; tentatively, D is TRBD1 (5 bases). Germline assignment: CDR1 LNHDA and CDR2 SQIVND (reference sequence). This CDR3 has 14 amino acids. Trimming shortened V by 7 bases and J by 9 bases, and 19 bases separated the two germline ends. The CDR3 reads CASIDSSRASPQHF. CDR3 coding DNA: TGTGCCAGTATTGACAGCTCCCGGGCCTCGCCCCAGCATTTT.

This clone was counted between two and nine times. This chain connects TRBV28 to TRBJ1-3; 7 nucleotides align to TRBD1. CDR3 length: 16 amino acids. V was clipped by 4 bases and J by 2 bases; unmatched bases: 8. Germline CDR1 MDHEN, CDR2 SYDVKM. In nucleotides, the CDR3 is TGTGCCAGCAGTTCCCCAGGGGGTATAGCTGGAAACACCATATATTTT. Protein sequence: CASSSPGGIAGNTIYF.

This clone was picked up a small number of times. The chain couples TRBV5-4 to TRBJ2-5; 9 bases map to TRBD2. The CDR3 totals 14 residues. Trimming at V came to 7 bases and at J to 4 bases, leaving 8 bases not matched to a gene. Per the germline V gene, CDR1 is SGHNT and CDR2 is YYREEE (reference sequence). The CDR3 region is CASGGAGGPETQYF. The DNA for the CDR3 is TGTGCCAGCGGCGGGGCGGGAGGGCCAGAGACCCAGTACTTC.

This clone was counted between two and nine times. Other DNA sequences in this sample translate to the same CDR3. V usage is TRBV18 and J usage is TRBJ2-5, with unresolved D. Germline V lookup: CDR1 KGHSH, CDR2 LQKENI. The CDR3 contains 13 residues. V lost 2 bases, J lost 5 bases, and 9 bases lay in between. The CDR3 spells CASSPNRRETQYF. The CDR3 bases are TGTGCCAGCTCACCAAACAGACGGGAGACCCAGTACTTC.

This clone showed up just a few times. The chain combines TRBV29-1 with TRBJ2-2, with 12 bases fitting TRBD2. With 4 bases clipped from V and 5 bases from J, the junction kept 2 bases outside the gene matches. Germline-derived CDR1 and CDR2 are SQVTM and ANQGSEA. This CDR3 contains 14 residues. The CDR3 loop is CSVAGLAGTGELFF. CDR3 coding DNA: TGCAGCGTTGCCGGACTAGCGGGAACCGGGGAGCTGTTTTTT.

This chain joins TRBV9 and TRBJ2-1, with 9 bases fitting TRBD1. Germline V CDR1 and CDR2: SGDLS, YYNGEE. There are 15 residues in the CDR3. The junction had 6 bases not matched to a gene; V was cut back by 4 bases and J by 4 bases. The chain's CDR3 is CASSNRDRAYNEQFF. CDR3 DNA: TGTGCCAGCAGCAACCGGGACAGGGCTTACAATGAGCAGTTCTTC.

This clone has a handful of counts. This chain joins TRBV18 and TRBJ1-1, with a weak D call TRBD1 (5 bases). Germline V gene sequence: CDR1 KGHSH, CDR2 LQKENI. The V end lost 3 bases, the J end lost 1 base, and 12 bases lay between the germline ends. The CDR3 is 15 residues long. DNA for the CDR3: TGTGCCAGCTCACCCCAGGGCACATCGAACACTGAAGCTTTCTTT. Residues: CASSPQGTSNTEAFF.

This clone has just a few counts. The genes are TRBV11-2 and TRBJ2-7; tentative D call: TRBD2 (6 bases). Per germline, CDR1 SGHAT and CDR2 FQNNGV. V was cut by 4 bases and J by 4 bases, with 17 bases left in between. CDR3 length: 15 amino acids. For the CDR3, the DNA is TGTGCCAGCAGCTCAGGACCGGGAGTTTTTTACGAGCAGTACTTC. It codes for CASSSGPGVFYEQYF.

The chain has TRBV9 and TRBJ1-2; 10 positions agree with TRBD1. This CDR3 is 15 amino acids long. Germline V gene data show CDR1 as SGDLS and CDR2 as YYNGEE. With V trimmed by 0 bases and J by 7 bases, 6 bases remained unmatched. The CDR3 sequence: CASSVDPGQGSGYTF. CDR3 sequence (DNA): TGTGCCAGCAGCGTAGATCCGGGACAGGGGTCTGGCTACACCTTC.

The rearrangement uses TRBV6-5 and TRBJ2-2; D perhaps matches TRBD2 (6 bases). V lost 7 bases to trimming and J lost 5 bases, with 20 bases between them. The CDR3 is 16 amino acids. Germline CDR1 is MNHEY and CDR2 is SVGAGI. The CDR3, as DNA: TGTGCCAGCACTTCCTCGGGTAGCGGAAAGACCGGGGAGCTGTTTTTT. Its protein product is CASTSSGSGKTGELFF.

The V and J genes are TRBV19 and TRBJ2-7; TRBD2 aligns across 10 bases. V lost 7 bases to trimming and J lost 2 bases; unmatched junction nucleotides: 8. Germline V gene sequence: CDR1 LNHDA, CDR2 SQIVND (reference sequence). The CDR3 length is 15 residues. The CDR3 DNA follows: TGTGCCAGTATGGGGTCGGGACTAGCGACCTACGAGCAGTACTTC. Protein product: CASMGSGLATYEQYF.

The chain employs TRBV7-3 and TRBJ2-3; TRBD2 is a possible D gene (5 bases). The CDR3 spans 17 residues. CDR1 SGHTA and CDR2 FQGTGA come from the germline V gene. Trimming stripped 1 base from V and 3 bases from J, with 17 bases between. The CDR3 region is CASSLRGDGISTDTQYF. DNA of the CDR3: TGTGCCAGCAGCTTAAGGGGAGACGGGATTAGTACAGATACGCAGTATTTT.

This clone was counted only a few times. CDR3 coding DNA: TGTGCCAGCAGCACAGGGGGACAGGGTCAGCCCCAGCATTTT. It translates to CASSTGGQGQPQHF. V is TRBV7-2 and J is TRBJ1-5; 9 bases are shared with TRBD1. Germline trimming cut 5 bases from V and 6 bases from J; bases unmatched to any gene: 5. The CDR3 loop spans 14 amino acids. Germline CDR1 and CDR2: SGHTA and FQGNSA.

V gene TRBV11-2 combines with J gene TRBJ1-5; D gene uncertain. Between the trimmed V and J ends, which lost 3 bases and 7 bases, there was a span of 7 bases. The germline V gene has CDR1 SGHAT and CDR2 FQNNGV. The CDR3 is 12 amino acids. DNA for the CDR3: TGTGCCAGCAGCTTTTATGGCCAGCCCCAGCATTTT. Its translation is CASSFYGQPQHF.

This chain connects TRBV11-2 to TRBJ2-3; 16 positions match TRBD2. The CDR3 spans 17 residues. Germline CDR1 is SGHAT and CDR2 is FQNNGV. V was pared by 4 bases and J by 4 bases, with 5 bases of the junction left unmatched. The CDR3 loop is CASSSGTSGRAADTQYF. In DNA, the CDR3 is TGTGCCAGCAGCTCGGGGACTAGCGGGAGGGCCGCAGATACGCAGTATTTT. The complete variable domain, with remaining parts taken from reference TRBV11-2 and TRBJ2-3, reads EAGVAQSPRYKIIEKRQSVAFWCNPISGHATLYWYQQILGQGPKLLIQFQNNGVVDDSQLPKDRFSAERLKGVDSTLKIQPAKLEDSAVYLCASSSGTSGRAADTQYFGPGTRLTVL.

This clone was recorded a few times. The V gene is TRBV18, the J gene TRBJ2-4; TRBD1 agrees at 7 bases. The V gene end was trimmed by 6 bases and the J gene end by 2 bases; junction bases not matched to a gene: 4. Germline CDR1 KGHSH, CDR2 LQKENI. The CDR3 length is 14 residues. The CDR3 DNA is TGTGCCAGCTCTCGGGACAGATCCAAAAACATTCAGTACTTC. Translated, it gives CASSRDRSKNIQYF.

A few counts support this clone. The chain recombines TRBV7-9 with TRBJ1-2; tentative D call: TRBD1 (6 bases). The CDR3 contains 12 residues. The germline V and J ends were trimmed by 5 bases and 5 bases, with 9 bases remaining between them. Germline V lookup: CDR1 SEHNR, CDR2 FQNEAQ (reference sequence). The CDR3 sequence is CASSLTGYGYTF. DNA of the CDR3: TGTGCCAGCAGCCTGACAGGTTATGGCTACACCTTC.